The rows below give T cell receptor beta chains drawn from one sample of a study of vaccination and CD4 T cells after COVID-19. For these TCRs, the target antigens are not known. TCRdb used MiXCR to reprocess the PCR reads, holding one entry per CDR3 protein. The sample includes thousands of distinct CDR3 sequences, 45% to 55% of them seen just once. Sequencing was carried out using CD4+ T cells from blood, cultured in vitro. The receptors were gathered from a human donor in good health. CDR3s include the opening cysteine and the closing phenylalanine or tryptophan. The D gene is left open where the match is weak. Clone size is stated in some rows and not others, as once, few, many or a class when expanded.

j_call: TRBJ1-5
d_call: .
v_call: TRBV6-4
clone_size: .
cdr3_aa: CASSDSRTQNQPQHF
cdr3_nt: TGTGCCAGCAGTGACTCGAGAACTCAAAATCAGCCCCAGCATTTT

j_call: TRBJ2-7
d_call: .
v_call: TRBV7-6
clone_size: .
cdr3_aa: CASSLSSTGRSYEQYF
cdr3_nt: TGTGCCAGCAGCTTATCCAGCACAGGGCGGTCCTACGAGCAGTACTTC

j_call: TRBJ1-6
d_call: .
v_call: TRBV7-9
clone_size: .
cdr3_aa: CASSLGGASPLHF
cdr3_nt: TGTGCCAGCAGCTTAGGGGGGGCGTCACCCCTCCACTTT

j_call: TRBJ2-7
d_call: .
v_call: TRBV7-8
clone_size: .
cdr3_aa: CASSLEGFSYEQYF
cdr3_nt: TGTGCCAGCAGCTTAGAGGGCTTCTCCTACGAGCAGTACTTC

j_call: TRBJ2-5
d_call: TRBD2
v_call: TRBV5-4
clone_size: .
cdr3_aa: CASSLVLAGQETQYF
cdr3_nt: TGTGCCAGCAGCTTGGTTCTAGCGGGTCAAGAGACCCAGTACTTC

j_call: TRBJ1-1
d_call: .
v_call: TRBV10-3
clone_size: few
cdr3_aa: CAISSGRSNTEAFF
cdr3_nt: TGTGCCATCAGTTCAGGACGGTCGAACACTGAAGCTTTCTTT

j_call: TRBJ1-2
d_call: .
v_call: TRBV7-9
clone_size: .
cdr3_aa: CASSFGGTF
cdr3_nt: TGTGCCAGCAGCTTCGGGGGAACCTTC

j_call: TRBJ1-1
d_call: TRBD1
v_call: TRBV5-4
clone_size: .
cdr3_aa: CASSLGGLDRGYSEAFF
cdr3_nt: TGTGCCAGCAGCTTGGGGGGTTTGGACAGGGGGTATTCTGAAGCTTTCTTT

j_call: TRBJ2-1
d_call: .
v_call: TRBV24-1
clone_size: .
cdr3_aa: CATSEDSGPYNEQFF
cdr3_nt: TGTGCCACCAGTGAGGATAGCGGTCCCTACAATGAGCAGTTCTTC

j_call: TRBJ1-6
d_call: TRBD1
v_call: TRBV20-1
clone_size: .
cdr3_aa: CSARGRGPLNSPLHF
cdr3_nt: TGCAGTGCTAGAGGCAGGGGGCCGCTTAATTCACCCCTCCACTTT

j_call: TRBJ2-1
d_call: .
v_call: TRBV11-2
clone_size: .
cdr3_aa: CASSARDRRTYNEQFF
cdr3_nt: TGTGCCAGCAGCGCCAGAGACAGACGAACCTACAATGAGCAGTTCTTC

j_call: TRBJ2-7
d_call: .
v_call: TRBV6-1
clone_size: few
cdr3_aa: CASSIVPQSYEQYF
cdr3_nt: TGTGCCAGCAGTATAGTACCCCAGAGCTACGAGCAGTACTTC

j_call: TRBJ2-1
d_call: TRBD2
v_call: TRBV7-9
clone_size: few
cdr3_aa: CASSPNVRTSGSSYNEQFF
cdr3_nt: TGTGCCAGCAGCCCAAACGTTCGGACTAGCGGGAGCTCCTACAATGAGCAGTTCTTC

j_call: TRBJ1-2
d_call: .
v_call: TRBV5-4
clone_size: .
cdr3_aa: CASSLDAGRANYGYTF
cdr3_nt: TGTGCCAGCAGCTTGGATGCAGGGAGGGCTAACTATGGCTACACCTTC

j_call: TRBJ1-6
d_call: .
v_call: TRBV6-1
clone_size: .
cdr3_aa: CASSLTGSNSPLHF
cdr3_nt: TGTGCCAGCAGTCTGACAGGATCTAATTCACCCCTCCACTTT

j_call: TRBJ2-1
d_call: .
v_call: TRBV7-9
clone_size: once
cdr3_aa: CASSLELVGSYNEQFF
cdr3_nt: TGTGCCAGCAGCTTAGAGTTGGTGGGTTCCTACAATGAGCAGTTCTTC

j_call: TRBJ1-1
d_call: .
v_call: TRBV6-4
clone_size: few
cdr3_aa: CASSRGGNTEAFF
cdr3_nt: TGTGCCAGCAGTAGGGGAGGGAACACTGAAGCTTTCTTT

j_call: TRBJ1-5
d_call: TRBD1
v_call: TRBV5-5
clone_size: .
cdr3_aa: CASSLGNRGQGQPQHF
cdr3_nt: TGTGCCAGCAGCTTAGGAAACAGGGGGCAAGGTCAGCCCCAGCATTTT

j_call: TRBJ2-7
d_call: TRBD2
v_call: TRBV20-1
clone_size: .
cdr3_aa: CSALAGTSYEQYF
cdr3_nt: TGCAGTGCGTTAGCGGGAACTTCCTACGAGCAGTACTTC

j_call: TRBJ1-1
d_call: .
v_call: TRBV15
clone_size: .
cdr3_aa: CATSPGPNTEAFF
cdr3_nt: TGTGCCACCAGCCCGGGGCCGAACACTGAAGCTTTCTTT

j_call: TRBJ2-1
d_call: TRBD2
v_call: TRBV27
clone_size: .
cdr3_aa: CASSFGGLAGVGEQFF
cdr3_nt: TGTGCCAGCAGTTTCGGGGGGCTAGCGGGAGTGGGTGAGCAGTTCTTC

j_call: TRBJ2-3
d_call: TRBD2
v_call: TRBV7-8
clone_size: .
cdr3_aa: CASSYLAGAGADTQYF
cdr3_nt: TGTGCCAGCAGCTATCTAGCGGGAGCGGGCGCAGATACGCAGTATTTT

j_call: TRBJ2-7
d_call: TRBD1
v_call: TRBV30
clone_size: few
cdr3_aa: CAWGTGTVGEQYF
cdr3_nt: TGTGCCTGGGGGACAGGGACTGTTGGCGAGCAGTACTTC

j_call: TRBJ1-1
d_call: .
v_call: TRBV6-1
clone_size: .
cdr3_aa: CASSQTVGGNLNTEAFF
cdr3_nt: TGCGCCAGCAGCCAAACCGTTGGAGGCAACTTGAACACTGAAGCTTTCTTT

j_call: TRBJ1-2
d_call: .
v_call: TRBV19
clone_size: once
cdr3_aa: CASSIDRQSVYGYTF
cdr3_nt: TGTGCCAGTAGTATAGATAGGCAGTCAGTTTATGGCTACACCTTC

j_call: TRBJ2-3
d_call: .
v_call: TRBV5-1
clone_size: .
cdr3_aa: CASSLPGSTDTQYF
cdr3_nt: TGCGCCAGCAGCTTGCCAGGTAGCACAGATACGCAGTATTTT

j_call: TRBJ2-6
d_call: TRBD1
v_call: TRBV7-2
clone_size: .
cdr3_aa: CASSRAGTVGANVLTF
cdr3_nt: TGTGCCAGCAGCCGAGCCGGGACAGTCGGGGCCAACGTCCTGACTTTC

j_call: TRBJ1-6
d_call: TRBD1
v_call: TRBV6-2/TRBV6-3
clone_size: .
cdr3_aa: CASSYRTGMGSYLNSPLHF
cdr3_nt: TGTGCCAGCAGTTACCGGACAGGGATGGGATCGTATCTTAATTCACCCCTCCACTTT